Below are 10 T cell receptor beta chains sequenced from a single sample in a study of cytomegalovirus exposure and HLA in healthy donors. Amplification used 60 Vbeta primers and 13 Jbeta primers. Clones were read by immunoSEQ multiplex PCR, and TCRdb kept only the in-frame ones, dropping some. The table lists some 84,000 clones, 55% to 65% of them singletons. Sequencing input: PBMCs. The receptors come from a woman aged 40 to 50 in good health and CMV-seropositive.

This CDR3 reads CAGGSREIYEQYF. The CDR3 coding sequence is TGTGCCGGAGGATCGAGGGAGATCTACGAGCAGTACTTC. The chain has TRBV7-7 and TRBJ2-7; tentatively, D is TRBD2 (5 bases). Per germline, CDR1 SSHAT and CDR2 FNYEAQ (reference sequence). There are 13 residues in the CDR3. V lost 11 bases and J lost 3, with 17 bases in between.

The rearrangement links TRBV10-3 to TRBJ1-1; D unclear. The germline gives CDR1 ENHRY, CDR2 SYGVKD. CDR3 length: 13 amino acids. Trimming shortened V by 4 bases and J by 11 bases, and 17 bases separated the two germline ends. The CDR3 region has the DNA TGTGCCATCAGTGGGATTTCGTGGGAGTCGGCTTTCTTT. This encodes CAISGISWESAFF.

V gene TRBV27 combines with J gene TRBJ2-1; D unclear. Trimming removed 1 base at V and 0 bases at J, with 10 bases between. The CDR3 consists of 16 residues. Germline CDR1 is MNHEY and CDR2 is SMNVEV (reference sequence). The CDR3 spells CASSLYGDSSYNEQFF. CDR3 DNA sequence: TGTGCCAGCAGTTTATATGGTGATAGCTCCTACAATGAGCAGTTCTTC.

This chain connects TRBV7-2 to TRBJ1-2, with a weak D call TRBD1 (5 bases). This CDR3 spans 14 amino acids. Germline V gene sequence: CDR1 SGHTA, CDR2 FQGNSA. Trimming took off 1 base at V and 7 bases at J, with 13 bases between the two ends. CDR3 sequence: CASSLVGGDGGYTF. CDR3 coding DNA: TGTGCCAGCAGCTTAGTCGGGGGAGATGGTGGCTACACCTTC.

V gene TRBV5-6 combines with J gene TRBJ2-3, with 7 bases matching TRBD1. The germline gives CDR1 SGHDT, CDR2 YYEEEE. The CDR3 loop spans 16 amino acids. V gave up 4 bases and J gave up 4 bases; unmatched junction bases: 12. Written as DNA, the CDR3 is TGTGCCAGCAGCACTTTTAAGGGGGCGCTGGCAGATACGCAGTATTTT. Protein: CASSTFKGALADTQYF.

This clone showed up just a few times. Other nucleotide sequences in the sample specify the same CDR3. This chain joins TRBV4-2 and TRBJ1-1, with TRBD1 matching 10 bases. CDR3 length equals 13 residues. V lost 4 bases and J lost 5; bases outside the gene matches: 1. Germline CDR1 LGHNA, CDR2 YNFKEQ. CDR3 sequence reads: CASSRGQGTEAFF. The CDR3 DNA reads TGTGCCAGCAGCCGGGGACAGGGGACTGAAGCTTTCTTT.

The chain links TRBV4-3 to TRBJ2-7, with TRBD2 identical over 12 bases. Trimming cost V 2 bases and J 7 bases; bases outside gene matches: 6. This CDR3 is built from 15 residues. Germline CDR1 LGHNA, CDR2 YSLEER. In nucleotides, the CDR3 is TGCGCCAGCAGCCAACAGACTAGCGGGAGTGGTGAGCAGTACTTC. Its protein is CASSQQTSGSGEQYF.

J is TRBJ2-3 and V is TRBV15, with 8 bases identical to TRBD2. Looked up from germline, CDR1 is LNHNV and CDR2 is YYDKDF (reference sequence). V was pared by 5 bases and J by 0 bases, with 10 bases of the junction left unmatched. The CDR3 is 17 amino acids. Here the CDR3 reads CATSRGGATPSTDTQYF. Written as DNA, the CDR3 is TGTGCCACCAGCCGGGGGGGGGCAACACCTAGCACAGATACGCAGTATTTT. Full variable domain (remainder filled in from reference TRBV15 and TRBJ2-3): DAMVIQNPRYQVTQFGKPVTLSCSQTLNHNVMYWYQQKSSQAPKLLFHYYDKDFNNEADTPDNFQSRRPNTSFCFLDIRSPGLGDTAMYLCATSRGGATPSTDTQYFGPGTRLTVL.

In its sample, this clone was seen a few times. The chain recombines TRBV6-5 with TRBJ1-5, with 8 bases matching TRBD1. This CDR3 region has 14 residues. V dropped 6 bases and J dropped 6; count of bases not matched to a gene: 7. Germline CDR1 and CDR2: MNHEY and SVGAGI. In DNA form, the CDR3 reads TGTGCCAGCAGACGGACAGGGTCAGGTCAGCCCCAGCATTTT. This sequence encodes CASRRTGSGQPQHF.

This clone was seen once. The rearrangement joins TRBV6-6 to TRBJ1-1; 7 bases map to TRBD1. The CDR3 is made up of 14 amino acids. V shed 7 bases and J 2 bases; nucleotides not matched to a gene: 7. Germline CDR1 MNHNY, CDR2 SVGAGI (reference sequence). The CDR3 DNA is TGTGCCAGCATCGCGGGACAGACAAACACTGAAGCTTTCTTT. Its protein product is CASIAGQTNTEAFF.